A selection of T cell receptor beta chains follows, all from one sample in a study of T cell responses to AZD1222 COVID-19 vaccine. The method was immunoSEQ multiplex PCR; TCRdb's version includes in-frame clones alone and lacks a portion of them. The table lists 130,000 to 150,000 clones, 85% to 95% of them singletons. The specimen comprised peripheral blood, sampled on day 0 of MenACWY control vaccination. The receptors here all came from an adult in good health. Each CDR3 is given with its conserved first and last residue. Fields, in order: D gene, clone size, J gene, V gene, CDR3 DNA, CDR3 protein. The D gene is left open where the match is weak. Part of the rows lack a size; the others show once, few, many or a class for expanded clones.

D: .
size: .
J: TRBJ1-1
V: TRBV5-5
DNA: TGTGCCAGCAGCTTGGCTTCCGCGGGTAGGACTGAAGCTTTCTTT
CDR3: CASSLASAGRTEAFF

D: TRBD1
size: .
J: TRBJ1-2
V: TRBV6-1
DNA: TGTGCCAGCAGTTGGGGACAGGGCCACTATGGCTACACCTTC
CDR3: CASSWGQGHYGYTF

D: .
size: .
J: TRBJ2-2
V: TRBV29-1
DNA: TGCAGCGTTGAAGATTCGGCAGGGTATACCGGGGAGCTGTTTTTT
CDR3: CSVEDSAGYTGELFF

D: TRBD1
size: .
J: TRBJ1-5
V: TRBV6-1
DNA: TGTGCCAGCAGTGAAGCAGGGGGCATAAATCAGCCCCAGCATTTT
CDR3: CASSEAGGINQPQHF

D: TRBD1
size: .
J: TRBJ1-2
V: TRBV7-2
DNA: TGTGCCAGCAGCTTAACAGGGGGGCCGGGTTACTATGGCTACACCTTC
CDR3: CASSLTGGPGYYGYTF

D: .
size: .
J: TRBJ1-2
V: TRBV4-1
DNA: TGCGCCAGCAGCCAAGATCCGGGGGATGGCTACACCTTC
CDR3: CASSQDPGDGYTF

D: .
size: .
J: TRBJ2-2
V: TRBV6-5
DNA: TGTGCCAGCAGTTGGGCCCGTAGCGGGGAGCTGTTTTTT
CDR3: CASSWARSGELFF

D: .
size: .
J: TRBJ1-3
V: TRBV29-1
DNA: TGCAGCGTTCAAACAGGGAGCTCTGGAAACACCATATATTTT
CDR3: CSVQTGSSGNTIYF

D: TRBD1
size: once
J: TRBJ1-1
V: TRBV5-1
DNA: TGCGCCAGCAGCTGGACAGGGCTCACTGAAGCTTTCTTT
CDR3: CASSWTGLTEAFF

D: TRBD1
size: once
J: TRBJ1-4
V: TRBV19
DNA: TGTGCCAGTAGTATGGGGAGGGGGCGAAGCGAAAAACTGTTTTTT
CDR3: CASSMGRGRSEKLFF

D: .
size: once
J: TRBJ2-3
V: TRBV5-1
DNA: TGCGCCAGCAGCAACACAGATACGCAGTATTTT
CDR3: CASSNTDTQYF

D: TRBD1
size: few
J: TRBJ1-2
V: TRBV28
DNA: TGTGCCAGCAGTTTACCCGATTTCGGAGGGGGCGGCTATGGCTACACCTTC
CDR3: CASSLPDFGGGGYGYTF

D: .
size: .
J: TRBJ2-1
V: TRBV4-1
DNA: TGCGCCAGCAGCCAAGAGGAGGTCCTCCGGCAGTTCTTC
CDR3: CASSQEEVLRQFF

D: .
size: .
J: TRBJ1-6
V: TRBV27
DNA: TGTGCCAGCAGTTTATCAGGGGGACGGTCACCCCTCCACTTT
CDR3: CASSLSGGRSPLHF

D: TRBD1
size: .
J: TRBJ1-4
V: TRBV6-1
DNA: TGTGCCAGCAGTGAAGGGGACAGGGGGGTATTCGGTAATGAAAAACTGTTTTTT
CDR3: CASSEGDRGVFGNEKLFF

D: TRBD1
size: .
J: TRBJ1-3
V: TRBV3-1/TRBV3-2
DNA: TGTGCCAGCAGCCATGTAGGACAGGGATTCTCTGGAAACACCATATATTTT
CDR3: CASSHVGQGFSGNTIYF

D: TRBD1
size: .
J: TRBJ1-3
V: TRBV6-5
DNA: TGTGCCAGCAGTTTCACCAGGGGGCAAGGTGACACCATATATTTT
CDR3: CASSFTRGQGDTIYF

D: .
size: .
J: TRBJ2-3
V: TRBV30
DNA: TGTGCCTGGTCCGGGAGTGGCACAGATACGCAGTATTTT
CDR3: CAWSGSGTDTQYF

D: TRBD1
size: .
J: TRBJ1-2
V: TRBV14
DNA: TGTGCCAGCAGCGGAGGGGGCTGGGGCTACACCTTC
CDR3: CASSGGGWGYTF

D: TRBD1
size: .
J: TRBJ2-7
V: TRBV28
DNA: TGTGCCAGCAGTCTCCCGGGGACAGCGAGCTCCTACGAGCAGTACTTC
CDR3: CASSLPGTASSYEQYF

D: .
size: once
J: TRBJ1-3
V: TRBV3-1/TRBV3-2
DNA: TGTGCCAGCAGGCGGCGGGCGGGCGGTGGAAACACCATATATTTT
CDR3: CASRRRAGGGNTIYF

D: .
size: .
J: TRBJ2-7
V: TRBV4-2
DNA: TGTGCCAGCAGCCATCAGAGCGGCCGGGGCGACGAGCAGTACTTC
CDR3: CASSHQSGRGDEQYF

D: TRBD1
size: .
J: TRBJ1-5
V: TRBV30
DNA: TGTGCCTGGAGGGGACAGGGGGCCGGACAGCCCCAGCATTTT
CDR3: CAWRGQGAGQPQHF

D: TRBD1
size: .
J: TRBJ2-2
V: TRBV5-5
DNA: TGTGCCAGCAGCTTGGAAAGGGCAGGGGGCTACACCGGGGAGCTGTTTTTT
CDR3: CASSLERAGGYTGELFF

D: TRBD1
size: once
J: TRBJ1-2
V: TRBV12-3/TRBV12-4
DNA: TGTGCCAGCAGTTTCGACAGGGGCTATGGCTACACCTTC
CDR3: CASSFDRGYGYTF

D: .
size: .
J: TRBJ1-1
V: TRBV27
DNA: TGTGCCAGCAGCCTAACTGAGAACACTGAAGCTTTCTTT
CDR3: CASSLTENTEAFF

D: .
size: .
J: TRBJ1-1
V: TRBV15
DNA: TGTGCCACCAGCAGAGCCAGACCTGGGACTGAAGCTTTCTTT
CDR3: CATSRARPGTEAFF

D: .
size: few
J: TRBJ2-5
V: TRBV18
DNA: TGTGCCAGCTCAGCAAGTAGAGAGACCCAGTACTTC
CDR3: CASSASRETQYF

D: .
size: .
J: TRBJ1-2
V: TRBV2
DNA: TGTGCCAGCAGTGGAAGGGCAGACAGTGGCTACACCTTC
CDR3: CASSGRADSGYTF

D: .
size: .
J: TRBJ1-5
V: TRBV10-1
DNA: TGCGCCAGGCACCGATCGCCGGATAAATATAGCAATCAGCCCCAGCATTTT
CDR3: CARHRSPDKYSNQPQHF

D: TRBD1
size: .
J: TRBJ2-7
V: TRBV7-8
DNA: TGTGCCAGCAGTCTCCCCCGGGACAGGAGCTCCTACGAGCAGTACTTC
CDR3: CASSLPRDRSSYEQYF

D: TRBD1
size: few
J: TRBJ2-7
V: TRBV28
DNA: TGTGCCAGCAGTACCCGACAGGGGAAGCACGAGCAGTACTTC
CDR3: CASSTRQGKHEQYF

D: .
size: .
J: TRBJ2-7
V: TRBV6-6
DNA: TGTGCCAGCAGTTACAGGGATCTCCGGAGCTACGAGCAGTACTTC
CDR3: CASSYRDLRSYEQYF

D: .
size: .
J: TRBJ1-1
V: TRBV10-3
DNA: TGTGCCATCAGTCCACTTGAGAACACTGAAGCTTTCTTT
CDR3: CAISPLENTEAFF

D: TRBD1
size: .
J: TRBJ2-2
V: TRBV5-1
DNA: TGCGCCAGCAGCTTCCGGACAGGGGGCCTTGCGAACACCGGGGAGCTGTTTTTT
CDR3: CASSFRTGGLANTGELFF

D: TRBD1
size: .
J: TRBJ1-1
V: TRBV6-5
DNA: TGTGCCAGCAGACCGACAGGGTTAGGCACTGAAGCTTTCTTT
CDR3: CASRPTGLGTEAFF

D: .
size: .
J: TRBJ2-2
V: TRBV10-3
DNA: TGTGCCACCCGACTAGGGGCGCCAGGGGAGCTGTTTTTT
CDR3: CATRLGAPGELFF

D: .
size: .
J: TRBJ1-5
V: TRBV18
DNA: TGTGCCAGCTCACCAATTCCCCCTTCGGGCAATCAGCCCCAGCATTTT
CDR3: CASSPIPPSGNQPQHF

D: .
size: .
J: TRBJ2-1
V: TRBV9
DNA: TGTGCCAGCAGCGGGATGCGGAGCTCCTACAATGAGCAGTTCTTC
CDR3: CASSGMRSSYNEQFF

D: .
size: .
J: TRBJ2-1
V: TRBV5-1
DNA: TGCGCCAGCAGCTTGGAGGCCAGGGAGTGGTCCTACAATGAGCAGTTCTTC
CDR3: CASSLEAREWSYNEQFF